This TCR beta chain originates from a study of shared clonotypes between healthy human individuals. Study at large: Ranging from 18 to 49 in age, donors were a couple of women and a few men.

Naive CD8 cells were CD45RO-negative, positively selected for CCR7, excluding terminally differentiated effector memory CD45RA+ cells. Whole-study results and caveats: Naive subsets generally exceeded memory subsets in estimated richness.

Deep-level running was used for the assay. It was about 210 ng DNA, around 32,000 T cell genomes, that sorted-subset replicate PCRs used. The repertoire was sequenced with immunoSEQ multiplex PCR; TCRdb's copy has only in-frame clones and lacks some. The repertoire holds some 600,000 clones, roughly 96% seen once, with roughly 0.1% in the top ten. The CDR3 totals 18 residues. In germline, CDR1 is SGDLS, CDR2 YYNGEE. With 0 bases clipped from V and 3 bases from J, the junction kept 12 bases outside the gene matches. This clone is a singleton in its sample. Its antigen remains unknown. The receptor's source is a woman under 40 in good health. The rearrangement uses TRBV9 and TRBJ1-1; 9 bases map to TRBD1. Sequencing used naive CD8+ T cells sorted from blood. The CDR3 DNA reads TGTGCCAGCAGCGTAGGCGGGACAGGGATTGAGGTGGACACTGAAGCTTTCTTT. Encoded protein: CASSVGGTGIEVDTEAFF. The full variable domain, with the rest looked up from reference TRBV9 and TRBJ1-1, is DSGVTQTPKHLITATGQRVTLRCSPRSGDLSVYWYQQSLDQGLQFLIQYYNGEERAKGNILERFSAQQFPDLHSELNLSSLELGDSALYFCASSVGGTGIEVDTEAFFGQGTRLTVV.